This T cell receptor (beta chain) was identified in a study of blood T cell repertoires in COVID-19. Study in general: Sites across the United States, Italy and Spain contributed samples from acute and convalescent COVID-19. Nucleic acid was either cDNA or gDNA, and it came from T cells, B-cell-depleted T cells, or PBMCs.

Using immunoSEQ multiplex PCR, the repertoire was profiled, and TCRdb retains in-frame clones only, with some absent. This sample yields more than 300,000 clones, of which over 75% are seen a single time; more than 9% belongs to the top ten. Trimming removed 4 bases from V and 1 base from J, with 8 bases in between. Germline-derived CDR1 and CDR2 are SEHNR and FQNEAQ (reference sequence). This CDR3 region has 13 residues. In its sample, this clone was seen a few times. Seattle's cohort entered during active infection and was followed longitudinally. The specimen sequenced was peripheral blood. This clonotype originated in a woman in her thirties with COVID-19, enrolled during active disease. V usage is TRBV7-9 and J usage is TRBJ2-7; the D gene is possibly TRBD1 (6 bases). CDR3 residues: CASSSQGSYEQYF. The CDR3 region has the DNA TGTGCCAGCAGCTCCCAGGGGTCCTACGAGCAGTACTTC.